The 30 T cell receptor beta chains below all came from one sample that was sequenced in a study of OX40 agonist ivuxolimab in advanced cancers. Sequencing was performed with immunoSEQ multiplex PCR; in TCRdb, only in-frame clones are kept and a portion is missing. The sample has about 58,000 clones, over 75% seen once. This material consisted of CD4+ or CD8+ T cells sorted from blood, taken in a trial of the OX40 agonist ivuxolimab. Source of these receptors: an adult with an advanced solid tumor such as melanoma, head and neck, liver or kidney cancer.

V usage is TRBV27 and J usage is TRBJ2-1; 9 bases agree with TRBD2. The trim removed 5 bases at V and 7 bases at J, leaving 12 bases unmatched. The germline V gene encodes CDR1 MNHEY and CDR2 SMNVEV (reference sequence). The CDR3 has 16 amino acids. The CDR3 reads CASSPRGGVVRNEQFF. CDR3 coding DNA: TGTGCCAGCAGTCCGCGGGGGGGGGTCGTTCGAAATGAGCAGTTCTTC.

V and J are TRBV5-1 and TRBJ1-2; 7 nucleotides line up with TRBD1. This CDR3 is built from 15 residues. The germline CDR1 and CDR2 sequences are SGHRS and YFSETQ. V lost 1 base, J lost 0 bases, and 3 bases stayed unmatched. CDR3 sequence (DNA): TGCGCCAGCAGCTTGTCAACAGGGGCTAACTATGGCTACACCTTC. Translated, it gives CASSLSTGANYGYTF.

This clone appeared a few times. V gene TRBV9 combines with J gene TRBJ2-5, with D unresolved. V was clipped by 3 bases and J by 5 bases, with 14 bases between them. The CDR3 spans 14 residues. Germline V gives CDR1 SGDLS, CDR2 YYNGEE. CDR3: CASSAGALWETQYF. CDR3 in DNA: TGTGCCAGCAGCGCAGGAGCGCTATGGGAGACCCAGTACTTC.

The chain employs TRBV6-7 and TRBJ1-5; a weak D match, TRBD1 (5 bases). TRBV6-7 falls under the ORF class, with uncertain function. The CDR3 contains 15 residues. Trimming stripped 2 bases from V and 4 bases from J, with 12 bases between. DNA of the CDR3: TGTGCCAGCAGTTACCCCCCGGGGGGAAATCAGCCCCAGCATTTT. This sequence encodes CASSYPPGGNQPQHF.

This clone was seen more than once but under ten times. The chain uses TRBV6-5 and TRBJ2-7; 10 nucleotides line up with TRBD2. The germline V gene has CDR1 MNHEY and CDR2 SVGAGI. With 9 bases clipped from V and 0 bases from J, the junction kept 2 bases outside the gene matches. The CDR3 runs 13 residues. CDR3 sequence reads: CASGTSDSYEQYF. The DNA of the CDR3 is TGTGCCAGTGGGACTAGCGACTCCTACGAGCAGTACTTC.

J is TRBJ2-2 and V is TRBV27, with a tentative D call TRBD1 (5 bases). CDR1 is MNHEY and CDR2 is SMNVEV in the germline V gene (reference sequence). The CDR3 length is 14 residues. The V and J ends lost 2 bases and 5 bases respectively, with 9 bases between them. CDR3 region: CASSLQGWTGELFF. The CDR3 DNA reads as TGTGCCAGCAGTTTACAGGGATGGACCGGGGAGCTGTTTTTT.

The CDR3 DNA sequence: TGTGCCAGCAGCGTTTCGGGTGGGACTTCCTACAATGAGCAGTTCTTC. Amino acid sequence: CASSVSGGTSYNEQFF. The chain is built from TRBV7-2 and TRBJ2-1; a weak D match, TRBD2 (6 bases). This CDR3 has 16 residues. The V end was cut by 5 bases, the J end by 1 base, with 15 bases between. The germline V gene has CDR1 SGHTA and CDR2 FQGNSA.

The chain couples TRBV2 to TRBJ1-4; 8 bases line up with TRBD1. The CDR3 contains 14 residues. The V and J ends lost 5 bases and 8 bases, in that order; junction bases with no gene match: 7. In germline, CDR1 is SNHLY, CDR2 FYNNEI. The CDR3 here is CASSSQGAGEKLFF. In nucleotides, the CDR3 is TGTGCCAGCAGTTCTCAGGGGGCGGGCGAAAAACTGTTTTTT.

Notes on this clone: Other nucleotide sequences from this sample produce the same CDR3. The V call is TRBV5-6, the J call TRBJ2-5; 8 bases map to TRBD2. The CDR3 covers 14 residues. Germline-derived CDR1 and CDR2 are SGHDT and YYEEEE. Germline trimming cut 2 bases from V and 5 bases from J; bases unmatched to any gene: 5. In DNA form, the CDR3 reads TGTGCCAGCAGCTTCAGCGGGAGCGGGGAGACCCAGTACTTC. This gives the protein CASSFSGSGETQYF.

The CDR3 sequence is CASSLGVGGNTYEQYF. Written as DNA, the CDR3 is TGTGCCAGCAGCTTAGGGGTCGGGGGAAACACTTACGAGCAGTACTTC. The chain employs TRBV11-2 and TRBJ2-7, with D perhaps matching TRBD2 (6 bases). CDR1 is SGHAT and CDR2 is FQNNGV in the germline V gene. The CDR3 runs to 16 residues. V lost 1 base, J lost 4 bases, and 17 bases lay in between.

V usage is TRBV11-3 and J usage is TRBJ1-1, with TRBD1 as a possible D gene (6 bases). The germline CDR1 and CDR2 sequences are SGHNT and YENEEA. This CDR3 is 14 amino acids long. V was shortened by 4 bases and J by 6 bases, with 15 bases between the two germline ends. CDR3 nucleotides: TGTGCCAGCAGCTCTGGGGGCCCCTGGGCTGAAGCTTTCTTT. Its protein product is CASSSGGPWAEAFF.

The chain recombines TRBV4-3 with TRBJ2-1, with 8 bases identical to TRBD1. The V segment lost 5 bases and the J segment 0 bases; nucleotides outside the gene matches: 3. The CDR3 is made up of 15 amino acids. Germline assignment: CDR1 LGHNA and CDR2 YSLEER. Here the CDR3 reads CASSLGQGSYNEQFF. DNA for the CDR3: TGCGCCAGCAGCTTAGGACAGGGCTCCTACAATGAGCAGTTCTTC.

The rearrangement uses TRBV21-1 and TRBJ1-2. TRBV21-1 is flagged as a pseudogene. The CDR3 is 16 residues long. The CDR3 protein is CASSKVRVSGSYGYTF. The DNA for the CDR3 is TGTGCCAGCAGCAAAGTCAGGGTATCCGGGAGCTATGGCTACACCTTC.

V is TRBV10-3 and J is TRBJ2-3; D remains unclear. The ends were cut back, 10 bases at V and 8 bases at J, with 16 bases in the middle. Germline lookup yields CDR1 ENHRY and CDR2 SYGVKD. The CDR3 is 12 amino acids. CDR3 sequence: CATLDPPGTQYF. The CDR3 nucleotides read TGTGCCACCCTAGACCCGCCCGGTACGCAGTATTTT.

The chain employs TRBV28 and TRBJ1-3; 7 bases map to TRBD1. V was clipped by 3 bases and J by 2 bases; unmatched bases: 10. Germline CDR1 is MDHEN and CDR2 is SYDVKM. The length of the CDR3 is 17 residues. The CDR3 DNA is TGTGCCAGCAGTTTGGGTTTCTTCGACAGGGCTGGAAACACCATATATTTT. This gives the protein CASSLGFFDRAGNTIYF.

The CDR3 DNA reads as TGTGCCAGCAGTTTCCCGACAACAGATACGCAGTATTTT. Its translation is CASSFPTTDTQYF. The chain combines TRBV27 with TRBJ2-3, with D unresolved. This CDR3 contains 13 residues. The V gene lost 3 bases and the J gene lost 3 bases, with 7 bases spanning the gap. The germline V gene encodes CDR1 MNHEY and CDR2 SMNVEV (reference sequence).

The gene calls are TRBV28 and TRBJ2-5, with 11 bases that match TRBD1. J lost 5 bases, V lost 2 bases, and 4 bases had no gene match. The CDR3 sequence is 15 residues long. Per germline, CDR1 MDHEN and CDR2 SYDVKM. The CDR3 loop reads CASSLMGQGEETQYF. The CDR3 nucleotides are TGTGCCAGCAGTTTAATGGGACAGGGGGAGGAGACCCAGTACTTC.

The CDR3 region is CASSLDSRNPQPQHF. DNA for the CDR3: TGTGCCAGCAGCTTGGATAGCAGGAATCCCCAGCCCCAGCATTTT. The chain is built from TRBV5-5 and TRBJ1-5; D call uncertain. V was shortened by 0 bases and J by 7 bases, with 14 bases between the two germline ends. Germline CDR1 reads SGHKS; CDR2 reads YYEKEE (reference sequence). The CDR3 has 15 residues.

This clone has only one observation. The rearrangement uses TRBV10-2 and TRBJ1-1; D perhaps matches TRBD1 (5 bases). The CDR3 runs to 12 residues. Germline CDR1 and CDR2: WSHSY and SAAADI. The V and J ends lost 10 bases and 6 bases respectively, with 15 bases between them. CDR3 in DNA: TGCGCCACCTCCGGTGTAGGGGCTGAAGCTTTCTTT. Protein sequence: CATSGVGAEAFF.

The gene calls are TRBV5-1 and TRBJ1-2, with 7 nucleotides matching TRBD1. Germline loops: CDR1 SGHRS, CDR2 YFSETQ. V trimming: 4 bases; J trimming: 0 bases; junction bases outside the gene matches: 6. The CDR3 runs to 15 residues. For the CDR3, the DNA is TGCGCCAGCAGCCGAGGGACAGAATCTAACTATGGCTACACCTTC. Protein product: CASSRGTESNYGYTF.

The chain couples TRBV4-3 to TRBJ2-7; a possible D gene is TRBD1 (6 bases). Trimming pared 0 bases from V and 2 bases from J, leaving 11 bases between. The CDR3 is 15 amino acids. Germline loops: CDR1 LGHNA, CDR2 YSLEER. CDR3: CASSQDPRGPYEQYF. CDR3 in DNA: TGCGCCAGCAGCCAAGATCCCAGGGGTCCCTACGAGCAGTACTTC.

The chain uses TRBV6-5 and TRBJ2-7; 8 nucleotides line up with TRBD2. With 8 bases clipped from V and 3 bases from J, the junction kept 9 bases outside the gene matches. Germline-derived CDR1 and CDR2 are MNHEY and SVGAGI. CDR3 length: 14 residues. Here the CDR3 DNA reads TGTGCCAGCTCCAGTCGGGAGGGAGTCTACGAGCAGTACTTC. Its translation: CASSSREGVYEQYF.

V and J are TRBV10-3 and TRBJ1-2; TRBD1 agrees at 8 bases. Germline values: CDR1 ENHRY, CDR2 SYGVKD. V shed 2 bases, J shed 8 bases, and the junction held 13 bases outside the gene matches. The CDR3 loop spans 16 amino acids. CDR3 sequence: CAISEDSGGATWGYTF. CDR3 coding DNA: TGTGCCATCAGTGAGGATTCAGGGGGCGCAACTTGGGGCTACACCTTC.

The chain has TRBV18 and TRBJ1-1, with TRBD1 identical over 9 bases. CDR3 length: 18 residues. In germline, CDR1 is KGHSH, CDR2 LQKENI. J gave up 4 bases and V 2 bases, and 14 bases lay outside the gene matches. Written as DNA, the CDR3 is TGTGCCAGCTCACCATTCACGGGACAGGGTCTCCAAGGCACTGAAGCTTTCTTT. It translates to CASSPFTGQGLQGTEAFF.

This chain joins TRBV7-9 and TRBJ2-2, with D uncertain. Germline V gene sequence: CDR1 SEHNR, CDR2 FQNEAQ (reference sequence). The CDR3 is 17 amino acids. V was pared by 2 bases and J by 4 bases, with 17 bases between. CDR3 nucleotide sequence: TGTGCCAGCAGCTTAAACTCCTTTTCTGATGGCACCGGGGAGCTGTTTTTT. Translation: CASSLNSFSDGTGELFF. Using reference TRBV7-9 and TRBJ2-2 for the parts outside the CDR3, the full variable domain is DTGVSQNPRHKITKRGQNVTFRCDPISEHNRLYWYRQTLGQGPEFLTYFQNEAQLEKSRLLSDRFSAERPKGSFSTLEIQRTEQGDSAMYLCASSLNSFSDGTGELFFGEGSRLTVL.

This clone appeared once. The chain uses TRBV14 and TRBJ2-2; no clear D gene. The length of the CDR3 is 14 residues. Trimming took 1 base from V and 1 from J, leaving 4 bases between them. Germline-derived CDR1 and CDR2 are SGHDN and FVKESK. The chain's CDR3 is CASSQARNTGELFF. The CDR3 region has the DNA TGTGCCAGCAGCCAAGCTCGGAACACCGGGGAGCTGTTTTTT.

The rearrangement uses TRBV2 and TRBJ2-7, with unresolved D. CDR1 is SNHLY and CDR2 is FYNNEI in the germline V gene. Trimming shortened V by 2 bases and J by 3 bases, and 2 bases separated the two germline ends. This CDR3 contains 11 residues. CDR3 residues: CASSEFYEQYF. The CDR3 DNA reads as TGTGCCAGCAGTGAATTCTACGAGCAGTACTTC.

The sample holds a few counts of this clone. This chain joins TRBV4-3 and TRBJ2-7, with D maybe TRBD2 (6 bases). Germline values: CDR1 LGHNA, CDR2 YSLEER. The CDR3 length is 15 residues. V lost 0 bases, J lost 6 bases, and 15 bases lay in between. This CDR3 reads CASSQDTGRRGEQYF. The CDR3 nucleotides are TGCGCCAGCAGCCAAGATACCGGACGGAGGGGCGAGCAGTACTTC.

This rearrangement joins TRBV4-1 to TRBJ2-1; 7 nucleotides agree with TRBD2. Losses at the gene ends were 4 bases for V and 7 bases for J; bases not matched to a gene: 16. Germline-derived CDR1 and CDR2 are MGHRA and YSYEKL. This CDR3 is 17 amino acids long. Here the CDR3 reads CASSRGGLAALGNEQFF. The CDR3 region has the DNA TGCGCCAGCAGCCGGGGAGGGCTAGCGGCCCTTGGGAATGAGCAGTTCTTC.

V and J are TRBV5-4 and TRBJ1-6; D not resolved. The CDR3 is 12 residues long. The germline V gene encodes CDR1 SGHNT and CDR2 YYREEE (reference sequence). V was cut by 4 bases and J by 16 bases, with 15 bases left in between. CDR3 protein: CASSAQLEKLHF. CDR3 DNA: TGTGCCAGCAGCGCCCAACTCGAAAAGCTCCACTTT.